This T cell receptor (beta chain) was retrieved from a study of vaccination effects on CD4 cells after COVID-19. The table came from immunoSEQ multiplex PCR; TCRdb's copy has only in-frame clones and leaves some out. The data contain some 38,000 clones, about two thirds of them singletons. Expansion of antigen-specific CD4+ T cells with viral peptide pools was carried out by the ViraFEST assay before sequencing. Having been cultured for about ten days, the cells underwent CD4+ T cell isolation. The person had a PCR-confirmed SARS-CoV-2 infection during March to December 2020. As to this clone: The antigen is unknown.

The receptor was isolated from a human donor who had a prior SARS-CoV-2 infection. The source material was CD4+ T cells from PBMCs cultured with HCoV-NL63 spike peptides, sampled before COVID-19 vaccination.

The CDR3 DNA follows: TGTGCCACCAGTGATTTGCAACCTGGCGATAGCGGCACAGATACGCAGTATTTT. Protein: CATSDLQPGDSGTDTQYF. The chain joins TRBV24-1 to TRBJ2-3; TRBD2 might be the D (5 bases). V shed 0 bases and J shed 1 base, with 16 bases lying between them. The CDR3 spans 18 residues. Germline lookup yields CDR1 KGHDR and CDR2 SFDVKD.